The source of this T cell receptor beta chain is a study of shared clonotypes between healthy human individuals. At the level of the study: The cohort had a couple of women and three men, ages 18 to 49.

Using immunoSEQ multiplex PCR, the repertoire was profiled, and TCRdb retains in-frame clones only, with some absent. The sample holds about 2 million clones, roughly 96% seen once. Germline V gene lookup returns CDR1 MDHEN and CDR2 SYDVKM. The V gene lost 1 base and the J gene lost 5 bases, with 12 bases spanning the gap. CDR3 length: 15 amino acids. The V call is TRBV28, the J call TRBJ1-5, with D tentatively TRBD1 (6 bases). The specimen sequenced was naive CD4+ T cells sorted from blood. Documented subset: CD45RA+ positively selected. This receptor was taken from a young man in good health. CDR3 nucleotide sequence: TGTGCCAGCAGTTTATCCAGGGGCGTGGATCAGCCCCAGCATTTT. It encodes CASSLSRGVDQPQHF.